Sequencing of this T cell receptor beta chain was carried out in a study of T cell changes during pregnancy in multiple sclerosis. CDR3 length: 15 residues. V lost 0 bases and J lost 6; bases outside the gene matches: 3. Germline V gene lookup returns CDR1 SGHTA and CDR2 FQGNSA. TCRdb's copy holds only in-frame clones and misses some; the assay was immunoSEQ multiplex PCR. The table has approximately 41,000 clones, 89% seen once. The chain uses TRBV7-2 and TRBJ2-7; 12 nucleotides agree with TRBD1. The receptor comes from a female donor with multiple sclerosis, enrolled in a pregnancy study. This material consisted of CD4+ T cells from peripheral blood mononuclear cells, taken in the first trimester of pregnancy. The CDR3 nucleotides read TGTGCCAGCAGCTTAGCGGGACAGGGGGCTCGCGAGCAGTACTTC. Translation gives CASSLAGQGAREQYF.